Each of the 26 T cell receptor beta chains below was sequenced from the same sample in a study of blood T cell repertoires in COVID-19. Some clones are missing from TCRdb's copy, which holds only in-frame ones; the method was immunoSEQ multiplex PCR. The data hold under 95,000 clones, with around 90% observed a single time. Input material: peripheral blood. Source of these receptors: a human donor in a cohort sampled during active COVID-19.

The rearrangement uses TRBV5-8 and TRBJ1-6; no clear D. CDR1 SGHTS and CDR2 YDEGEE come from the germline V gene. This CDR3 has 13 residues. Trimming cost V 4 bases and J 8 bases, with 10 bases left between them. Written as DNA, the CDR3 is TGTGCCAGCAGCGCCCCCGGGGATTCACCCCTCCACTTT. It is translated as CASSAPGDSPLHF. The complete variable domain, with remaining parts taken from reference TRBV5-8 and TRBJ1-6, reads EAGVTQSPTHLIKTRGQQATLRCSPISGHTSVYWYQQALGLGLQFLLWYDEGEERNRGNFPPRFSGRQFPNYSSELNVNALELEDSALYLCASSAPGDSPLHFGNGTRLTVT.

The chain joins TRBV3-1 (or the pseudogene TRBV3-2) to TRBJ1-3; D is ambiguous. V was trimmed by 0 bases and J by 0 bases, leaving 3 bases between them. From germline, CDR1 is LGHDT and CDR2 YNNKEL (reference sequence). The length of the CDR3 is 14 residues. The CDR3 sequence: CASSQDISGNTIYF. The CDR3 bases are TGTGCCAGCAGCCAAGATATCTCTGGAAACACCATATATTTT.

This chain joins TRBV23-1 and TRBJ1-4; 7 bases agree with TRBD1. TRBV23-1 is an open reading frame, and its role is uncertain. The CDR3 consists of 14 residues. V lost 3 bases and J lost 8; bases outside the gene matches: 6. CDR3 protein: CASSHKGQKEKLFF. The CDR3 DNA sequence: TGCGCCAGCAGTCATAAGGGACAGAAAGAAAAACTGTTTTTT.

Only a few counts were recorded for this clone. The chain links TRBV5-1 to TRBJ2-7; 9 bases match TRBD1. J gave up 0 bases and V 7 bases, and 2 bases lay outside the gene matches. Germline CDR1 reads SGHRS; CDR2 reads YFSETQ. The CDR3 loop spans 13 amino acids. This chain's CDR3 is CASRDRVSYEQYF. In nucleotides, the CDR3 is TGCGCCAGCCGGGACAGGGTCTCCTACGAGCAGTACTTC.

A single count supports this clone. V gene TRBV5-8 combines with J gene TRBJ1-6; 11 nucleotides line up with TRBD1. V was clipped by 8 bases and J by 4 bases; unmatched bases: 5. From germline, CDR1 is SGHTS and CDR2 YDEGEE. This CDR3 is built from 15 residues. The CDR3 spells CASGTGGTYNSPLHF. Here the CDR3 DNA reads TGTGCCAGTGGGACAGGGGGTACTTATAATTCACCCCTCCACTTT. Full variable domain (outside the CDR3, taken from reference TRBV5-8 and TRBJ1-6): EAGVTQSPTHLIKTRGQQATLRCSPISGHTSVYWYQQALGLGLQFLLWYDEGEERNRGNFPPRFSGRQFPNYSSELNVNALELEDSALYLCASGTGGTYNSPLHFGNGTRLTVT.

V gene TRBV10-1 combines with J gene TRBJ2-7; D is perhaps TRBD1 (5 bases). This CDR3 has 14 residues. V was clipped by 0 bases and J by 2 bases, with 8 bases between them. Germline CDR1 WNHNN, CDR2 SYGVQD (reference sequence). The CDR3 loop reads CASSESAGTYEQYF. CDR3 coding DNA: TGCGCCAGCAGTGAGTCAGCAGGGACCTACGAGCAGTACTTC.

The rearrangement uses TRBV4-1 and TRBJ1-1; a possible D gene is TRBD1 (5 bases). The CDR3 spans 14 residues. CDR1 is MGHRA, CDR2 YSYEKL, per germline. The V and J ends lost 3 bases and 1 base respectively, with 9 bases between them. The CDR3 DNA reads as TGCGCCAGCAGCCAGGGGCTTGGGAACACTGAAGCTTTCTTT. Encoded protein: CASSQGLGNTEAFF.

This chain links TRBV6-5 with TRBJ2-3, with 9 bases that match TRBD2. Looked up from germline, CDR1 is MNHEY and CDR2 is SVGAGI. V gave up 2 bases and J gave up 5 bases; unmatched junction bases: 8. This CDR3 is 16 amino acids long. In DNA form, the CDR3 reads TGTGCCAGCAGTTACCCTAGCGGGGCCGGCGGAGATACGCAGTATTTT. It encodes CASSYPSGAGGDTQYF.

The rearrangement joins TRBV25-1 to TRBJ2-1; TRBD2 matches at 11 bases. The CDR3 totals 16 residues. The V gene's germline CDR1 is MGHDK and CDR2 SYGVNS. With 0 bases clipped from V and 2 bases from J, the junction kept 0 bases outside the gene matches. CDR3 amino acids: CASSEYSGGAYNEQFF. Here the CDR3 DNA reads TGTGCCAGCAGTGAATATAGCGGGGGGGCCTACAATGAGCAGTTCTTC.

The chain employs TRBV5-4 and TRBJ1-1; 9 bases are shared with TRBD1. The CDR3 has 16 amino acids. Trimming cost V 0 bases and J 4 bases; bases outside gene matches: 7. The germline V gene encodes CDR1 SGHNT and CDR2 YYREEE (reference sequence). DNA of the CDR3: TGTGCCAGCAGCTTGGAACCACAGGGGGCGCCCACTGAAGCTTTCTTT. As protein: CASSLEPQGAPTEAFF.

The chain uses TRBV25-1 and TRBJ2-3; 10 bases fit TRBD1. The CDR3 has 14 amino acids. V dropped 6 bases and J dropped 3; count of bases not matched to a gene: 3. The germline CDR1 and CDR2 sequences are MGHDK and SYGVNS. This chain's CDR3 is CASRTGGETDTQYF. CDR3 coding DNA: TGTGCCAGCAGGACAGGGGGCGAAACAGATACGCAGTATTTT.

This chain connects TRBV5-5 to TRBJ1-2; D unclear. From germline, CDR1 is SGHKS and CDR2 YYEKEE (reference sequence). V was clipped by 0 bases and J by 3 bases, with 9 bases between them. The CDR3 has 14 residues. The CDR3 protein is CASSLDISDYGYTF. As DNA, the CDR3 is TGTGCCAGCAGCTTGGACATTTCAGACTATGGCTACACCTTC.

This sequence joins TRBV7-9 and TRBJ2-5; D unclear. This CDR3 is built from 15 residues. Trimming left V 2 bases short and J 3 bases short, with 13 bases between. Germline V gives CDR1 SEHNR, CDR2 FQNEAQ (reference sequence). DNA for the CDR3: TGTGCCAGCAGCTTATCTGTGGCTTTGGAAGAGACCCAGTACTTC. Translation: CASSLSVALEETQYF.

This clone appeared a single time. The CDR3 loop reads CATSGRGNEQFF. DNA for the CDR3: TGTGCCACCAGTGGCCGGGGGAATGAGCAGTTCTTC. The chain links TRBV24-1 to TRBJ2-1, with D perhaps matching TRBD2 (6 bases). Germline V gives CDR1 KGHDR, CDR2 SFDVKD. V was trimmed by 5 bases and J by 7 bases, leaving 8 bases between them. This CDR3 comprises 12 residues.

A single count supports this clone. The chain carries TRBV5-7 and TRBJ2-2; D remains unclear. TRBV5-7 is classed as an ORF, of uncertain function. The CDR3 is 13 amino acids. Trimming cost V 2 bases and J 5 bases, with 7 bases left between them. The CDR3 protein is CASSFSETGELFF. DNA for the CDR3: TGTGCCAGCAGCTTCAGCGAGACCGGGGAGCTGTTTTTT.

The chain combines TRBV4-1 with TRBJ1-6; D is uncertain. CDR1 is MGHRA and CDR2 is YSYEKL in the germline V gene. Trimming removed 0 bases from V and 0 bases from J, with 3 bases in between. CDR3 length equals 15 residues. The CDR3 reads CASSQESSYNSPLHF. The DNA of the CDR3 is TGCGCCAGCAGCCAAGAGAGCTCCTATAATTCACCCCTCCACTTT.

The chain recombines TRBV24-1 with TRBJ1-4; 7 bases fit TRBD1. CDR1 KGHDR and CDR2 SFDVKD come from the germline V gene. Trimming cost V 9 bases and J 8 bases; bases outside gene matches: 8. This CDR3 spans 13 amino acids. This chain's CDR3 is CATHDRENEKLFF. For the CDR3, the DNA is TGTGCCACCCACGACAGGGAGAACGAAAAACTGTTTTTT.

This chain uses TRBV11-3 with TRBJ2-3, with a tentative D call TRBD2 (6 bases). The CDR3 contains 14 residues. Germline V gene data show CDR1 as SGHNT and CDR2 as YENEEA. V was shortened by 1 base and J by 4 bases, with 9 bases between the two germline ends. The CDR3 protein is CASSLGRDSDTQYF. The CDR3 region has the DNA TGTGCCAGCAGCTTAGGGCGGGACTCAGATACGCAGTATTTT.

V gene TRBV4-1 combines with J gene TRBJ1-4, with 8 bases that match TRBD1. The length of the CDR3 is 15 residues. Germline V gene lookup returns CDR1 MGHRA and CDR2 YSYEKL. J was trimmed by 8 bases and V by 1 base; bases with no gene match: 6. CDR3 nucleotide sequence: TGCGCCAGCAGCCAAGCCGGACAGGGCGCCGAAAAACTGTTTTTT. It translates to CASSQAGQGAEKLFF.

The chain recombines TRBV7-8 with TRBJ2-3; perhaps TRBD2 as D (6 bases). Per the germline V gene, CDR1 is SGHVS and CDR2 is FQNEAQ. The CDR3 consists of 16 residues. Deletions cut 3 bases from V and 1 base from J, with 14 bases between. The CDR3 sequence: CASSFGRWTRTDTQYF. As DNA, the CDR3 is TGTGCCAGCAGCTTTGGGAGGTGGACTCGCACAGATACGCAGTATTTT.

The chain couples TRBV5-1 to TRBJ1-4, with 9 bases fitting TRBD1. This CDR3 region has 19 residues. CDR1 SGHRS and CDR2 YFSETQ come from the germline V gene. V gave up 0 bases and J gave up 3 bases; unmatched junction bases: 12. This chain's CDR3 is CASSLARTGDGDSNEKLFF. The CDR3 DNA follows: TGCGCCAGCAGCTTGGCCAGGACAGGGGACGGCGACTCTAATGAAAAACTGTTTTTT.

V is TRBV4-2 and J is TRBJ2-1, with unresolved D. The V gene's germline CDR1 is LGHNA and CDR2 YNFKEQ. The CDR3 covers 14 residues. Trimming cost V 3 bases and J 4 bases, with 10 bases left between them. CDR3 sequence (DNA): TGTGCCAGCAGCCAGTCGACTGGTTACAATGAGCAGTTCTTC. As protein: CASSQSTGYNEQFF.

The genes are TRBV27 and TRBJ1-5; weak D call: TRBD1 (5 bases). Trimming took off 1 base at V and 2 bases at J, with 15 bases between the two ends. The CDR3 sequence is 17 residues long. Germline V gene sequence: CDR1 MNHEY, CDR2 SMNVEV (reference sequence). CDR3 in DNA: TGTGCCAGCAGTTTATATCCGGGACCGGGGGGCAATCAGCCCCAGCATTTT. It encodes CASSLYPGPGGNQPQHF.

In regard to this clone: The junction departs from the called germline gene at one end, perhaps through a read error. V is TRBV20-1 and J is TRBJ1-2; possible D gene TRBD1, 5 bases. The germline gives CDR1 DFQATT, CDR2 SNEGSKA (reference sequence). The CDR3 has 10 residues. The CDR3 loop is CSAGGSGFTF. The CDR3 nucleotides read TGCAGTGCTGGGGGGAGTGGCTTCACCTTC.

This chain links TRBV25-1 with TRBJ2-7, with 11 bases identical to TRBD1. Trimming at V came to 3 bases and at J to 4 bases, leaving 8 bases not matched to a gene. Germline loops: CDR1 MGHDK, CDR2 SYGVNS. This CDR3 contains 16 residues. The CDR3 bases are TGTGCCAGCAGTGAGGCGTCCGGGACAGGGGGTTACGAGCAGTACTTC. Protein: CASSEASGTGGYEQYF.

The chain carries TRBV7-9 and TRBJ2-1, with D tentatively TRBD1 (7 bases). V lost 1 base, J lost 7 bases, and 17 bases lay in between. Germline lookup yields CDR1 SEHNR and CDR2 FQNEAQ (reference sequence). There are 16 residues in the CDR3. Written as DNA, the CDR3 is TGTGCCAGCAGCTTAGGTCTCGGGGCAGGGGGGAATGAGCAGTTCTTC. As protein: CASSLGLGAGGNEQFF.